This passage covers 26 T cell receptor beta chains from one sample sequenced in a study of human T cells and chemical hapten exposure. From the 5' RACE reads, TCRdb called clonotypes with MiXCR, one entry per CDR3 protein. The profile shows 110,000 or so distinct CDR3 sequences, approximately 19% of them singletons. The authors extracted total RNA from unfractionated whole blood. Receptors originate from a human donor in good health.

For the CDR3, the DNA is TGTGCCAGCAGTACATTCGCGGGCTATGGCTACACCTTC. This encodes CASSTFAGYGYTF. The V gene is TRBV6-5, the J gene TRBJ1-2; the D is unclear. The length of the CDR3 is 13 residues. Germline loops: CDR1 MNHEY, CDR2 SVGAGI. V dropped 5 bases and J dropped 4 bases, with 11 bases sitting between them.

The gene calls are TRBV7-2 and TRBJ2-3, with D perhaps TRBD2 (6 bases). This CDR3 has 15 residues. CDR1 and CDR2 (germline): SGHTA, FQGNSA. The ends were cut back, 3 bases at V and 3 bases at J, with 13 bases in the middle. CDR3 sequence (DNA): TGTGCCAGCAGCTTGCAGACTAGAACAACAGATACGCAGTATTTT. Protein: CASSLQTRTTDTQYF.

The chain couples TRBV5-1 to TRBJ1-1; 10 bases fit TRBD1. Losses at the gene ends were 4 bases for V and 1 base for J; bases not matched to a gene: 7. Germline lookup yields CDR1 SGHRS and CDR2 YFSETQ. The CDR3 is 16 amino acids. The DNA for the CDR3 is TGCGCCAGCAGCCCCGGGACAGGGGACAAGAACACTGAAGCTTTCTTT. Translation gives CASSPGTGDKNTEAFF.

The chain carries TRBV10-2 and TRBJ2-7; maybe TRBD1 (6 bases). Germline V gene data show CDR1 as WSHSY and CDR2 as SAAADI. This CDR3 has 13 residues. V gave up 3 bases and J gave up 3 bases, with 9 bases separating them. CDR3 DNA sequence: TGCGCCAGCAGTGAAGGACAGATCTACGAGCAGTACTTC. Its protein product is CASSEGQIYEQYF.

The CDR3 loop reads CASRRDAFTDTQYF. The CDR3 coding sequence is TGTGCCAGCAGGAGGGATGCCTTCACAGATACGCAGTATTTT. The genes are TRBV6-5 and TRBJ2-3, with a possible D match to TRBD2 (5 bases). CDR1 and CDR2 (germline): MNHEY, SVGAGI. The CDR3 has 14 residues. The V end was cut by 6 bases, the J end by 2 bases, with 12 bases between.

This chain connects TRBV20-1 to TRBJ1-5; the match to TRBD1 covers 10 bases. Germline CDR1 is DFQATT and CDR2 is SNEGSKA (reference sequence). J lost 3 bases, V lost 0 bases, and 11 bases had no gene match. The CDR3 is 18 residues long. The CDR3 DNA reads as TGCAGTGCTAGAGAGTGGGACAGGGGAATTCCATACAATCAGCCCCAGCATTTT. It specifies CSAREWDRGIPYNQPQHF.

The CDR3 nucleotides read TGTGCCAGTAGGCCTGGGACAGCTATCTTGTATGGCTACACCTTC. Its protein is CASRPGTAILYGYTF. V is TRBV19 and J is TRBJ1-2; 7 bases align to TRBD1. The V gene's germline CDR1 is LNHDA and CDR2 SQIVND (reference sequence). V trimming: 6 bases; J trimming: 5 bases; junction bases outside the gene matches: 12. The CDR3 sequence is 15 residues long. The whole variable domain, remainder taken from reference TRBV19 and TRBJ1-2, is DGGITQSPKYLFRKEGQNVTLSCEQNLNHDAMYWYRQDPGQGLRLIYYSQIVNDFQKGDIAEGYSVSREKKESFPLTVTSAQKNPTAFYLCASRPGTAILYGYTFGSGTRLTVV.

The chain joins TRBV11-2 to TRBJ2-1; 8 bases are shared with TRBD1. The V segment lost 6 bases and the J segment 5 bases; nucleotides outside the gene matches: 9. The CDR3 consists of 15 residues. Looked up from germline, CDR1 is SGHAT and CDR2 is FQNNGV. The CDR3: CASSDTGQDHNEQFF. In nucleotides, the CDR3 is TGTGCCAGCAGTGATACGGGACAGGACCACAATGAGCAGTTCTTC. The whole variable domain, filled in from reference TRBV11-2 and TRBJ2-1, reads EAGVAQSPRYKIIEKRQSVAFWCNPISGHATLYWYQQILGQGPKLLIQFQNNGVVDDSQLPKDRFSAERLKGVDSTLKIQPAKLEDSAVYLCASSDTGQDHNEQFFGPGTRLTVL.

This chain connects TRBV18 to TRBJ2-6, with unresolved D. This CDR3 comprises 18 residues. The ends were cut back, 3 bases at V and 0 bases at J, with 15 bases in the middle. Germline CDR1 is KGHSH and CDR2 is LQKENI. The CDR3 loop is CASSPMGLQSSGANVLTF. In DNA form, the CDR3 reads TGTGCCAGCTCACCTATGGGTTTGCAGTCCTCTGGGGCCAACGTCCTGACTTTC.

The CDR3 spells CASSSTGTRGNEQFF. The CDR3 region has the DNA TGTGCCAGCAGCTCGACCGGGACTAGGGGCAATGAGCAGTTCTTC. The rearrangement uses TRBV7-3 and TRBJ2-1, with 8 bases aligning to TRBD2. The J segment lost 6 bases and the V segment lost 4 bases, leaving 8 bases of the junction unmatched. Germline-derived CDR1 and CDR2 are SGHTA and FQGTGA. The CDR3 extends over 15 amino acids.

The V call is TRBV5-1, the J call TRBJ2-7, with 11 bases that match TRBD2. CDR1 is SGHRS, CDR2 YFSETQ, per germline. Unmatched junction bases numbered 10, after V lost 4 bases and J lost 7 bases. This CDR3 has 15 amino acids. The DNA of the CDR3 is TGCGCCAGCAGCCCTACTAGCGGGAGAACTGTGGAGCAGTACTTC. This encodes CASSPTSGRTVEQYF.

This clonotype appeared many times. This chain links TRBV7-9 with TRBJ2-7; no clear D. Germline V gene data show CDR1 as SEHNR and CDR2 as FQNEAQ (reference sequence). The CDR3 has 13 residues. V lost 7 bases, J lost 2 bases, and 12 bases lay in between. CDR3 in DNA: TGTGCCAGCACCCCTAAACGGACCTACGAGCAGTACTTC. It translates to CASTPKRTYEQYF.

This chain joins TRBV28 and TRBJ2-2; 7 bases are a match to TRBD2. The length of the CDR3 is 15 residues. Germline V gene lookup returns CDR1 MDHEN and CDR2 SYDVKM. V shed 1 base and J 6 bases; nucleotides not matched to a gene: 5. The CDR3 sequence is CASSLSPSGAGELFF. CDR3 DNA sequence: TGTGCCAGCAGTTTATCTCCTAGCGGTGCCGGGGAGCTGTTTTTT.

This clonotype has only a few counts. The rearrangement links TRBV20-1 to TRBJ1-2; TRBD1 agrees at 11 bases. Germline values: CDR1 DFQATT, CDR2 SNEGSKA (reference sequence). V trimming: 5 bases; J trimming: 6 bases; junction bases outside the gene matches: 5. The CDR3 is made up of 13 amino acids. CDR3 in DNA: TGCAGTGCTTACTGGACAGGGGGCCATGGCTACACCTTC. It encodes CSAYWTGGHGYTF.

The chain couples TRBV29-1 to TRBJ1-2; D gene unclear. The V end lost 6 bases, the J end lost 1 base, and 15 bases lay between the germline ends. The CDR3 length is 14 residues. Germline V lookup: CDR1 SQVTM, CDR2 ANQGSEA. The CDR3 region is CSVLPPGGNYGYTF. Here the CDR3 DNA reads TGCAGCGTCCTACCGCCAGGTGGTAACTATGGCTACACCTTC.

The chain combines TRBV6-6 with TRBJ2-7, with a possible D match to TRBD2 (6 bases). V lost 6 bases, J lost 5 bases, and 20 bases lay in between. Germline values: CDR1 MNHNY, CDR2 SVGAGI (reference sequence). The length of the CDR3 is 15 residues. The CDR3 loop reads CASSRLAAAGNEQYF. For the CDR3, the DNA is TGTGCCAGCAGCCGCTTAGCGGCTGCGGGCAACGAGCAGTACTTC.

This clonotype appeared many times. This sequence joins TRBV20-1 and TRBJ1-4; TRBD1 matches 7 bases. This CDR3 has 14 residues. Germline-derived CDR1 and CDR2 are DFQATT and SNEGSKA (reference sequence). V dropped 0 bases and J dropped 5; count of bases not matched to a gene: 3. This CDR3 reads CSAREPTGNEKLFF. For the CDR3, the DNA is TGCAGTGCTAGAGAACCGACAGGGAATGAAAAACTGTTTTTT.

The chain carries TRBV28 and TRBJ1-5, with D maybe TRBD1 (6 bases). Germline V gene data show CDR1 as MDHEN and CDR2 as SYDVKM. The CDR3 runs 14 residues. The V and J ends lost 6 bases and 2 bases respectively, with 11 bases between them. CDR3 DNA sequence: TGTGCCAGCAGCTTTAGACAGGGCAATCAGCCCCAGCATTTT. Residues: CASSFRQGNQPQHF.

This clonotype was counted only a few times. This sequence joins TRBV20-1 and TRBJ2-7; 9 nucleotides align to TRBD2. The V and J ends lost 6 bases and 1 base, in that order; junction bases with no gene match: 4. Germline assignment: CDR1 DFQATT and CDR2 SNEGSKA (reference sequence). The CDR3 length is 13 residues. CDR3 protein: CSALSGRSYEQYF. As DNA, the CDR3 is TGCAGTGCCCTGAGCGGGAGGTCCTACGAGCAGTACTTC.

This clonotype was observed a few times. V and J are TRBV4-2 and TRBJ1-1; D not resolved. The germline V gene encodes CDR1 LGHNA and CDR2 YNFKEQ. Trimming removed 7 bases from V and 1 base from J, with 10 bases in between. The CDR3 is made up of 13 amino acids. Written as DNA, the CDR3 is TGTGCCAGCACCAAAGGCCGGAACACTGAAGCTTTCTTT. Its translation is CASTKGRNTEAFF.

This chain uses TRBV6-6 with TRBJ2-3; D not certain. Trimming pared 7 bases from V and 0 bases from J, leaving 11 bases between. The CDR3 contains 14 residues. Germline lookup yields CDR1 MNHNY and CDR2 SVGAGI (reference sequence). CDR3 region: CASIGAASTDTQYF. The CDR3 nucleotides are TGTGCCAGCATAGGAGCTGCCAGCACAGATACGCAGTATTTT.

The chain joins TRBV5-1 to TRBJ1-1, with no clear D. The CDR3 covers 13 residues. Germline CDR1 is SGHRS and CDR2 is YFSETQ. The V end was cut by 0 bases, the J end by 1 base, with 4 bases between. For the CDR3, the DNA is TGCGCCAGCAGCTTGGACACGAACACTGAAGCTTTCTTT. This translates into CASSLDTNTEAFF.

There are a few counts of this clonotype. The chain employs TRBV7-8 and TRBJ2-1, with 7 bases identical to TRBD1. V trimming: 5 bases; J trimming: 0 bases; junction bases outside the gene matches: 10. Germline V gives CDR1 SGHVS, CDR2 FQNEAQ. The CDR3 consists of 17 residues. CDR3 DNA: TGTGCCAGCAGCAGGCGTCCGGGACAGACCTCCTACAATGAGCAGTTCTTC. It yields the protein CASSRRPGQTSYNEQFF.

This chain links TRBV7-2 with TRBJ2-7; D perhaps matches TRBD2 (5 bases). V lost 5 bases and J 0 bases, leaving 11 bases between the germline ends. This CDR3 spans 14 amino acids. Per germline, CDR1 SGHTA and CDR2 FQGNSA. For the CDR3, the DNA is TGTGCCAGCAGCCCCCGAGGGAGCTCCTACGAGCAGTACTTC. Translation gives CASSPRGSSYEQYF. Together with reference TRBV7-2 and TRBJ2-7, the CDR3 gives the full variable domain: GAGVSQSPSNKVTEKGKDVELRCDPISGHTALYWYRQSLGQGLEFLIYFQGNSAPDKSGLPSDRFSAERTGGSVSTLTIQRTQQEDSAVYLCASSPRGSSYEQYFGPGTRLTVT.

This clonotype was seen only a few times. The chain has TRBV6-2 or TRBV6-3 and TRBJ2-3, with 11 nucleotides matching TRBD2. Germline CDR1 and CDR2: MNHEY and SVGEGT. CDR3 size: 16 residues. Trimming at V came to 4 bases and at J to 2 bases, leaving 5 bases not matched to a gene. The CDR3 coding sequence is TGTGCCAGCAGTTTTAGGACTAGCGGGTTCACAGATACGCAGTATTTT. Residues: CASSFRTSGFTDTQYF.

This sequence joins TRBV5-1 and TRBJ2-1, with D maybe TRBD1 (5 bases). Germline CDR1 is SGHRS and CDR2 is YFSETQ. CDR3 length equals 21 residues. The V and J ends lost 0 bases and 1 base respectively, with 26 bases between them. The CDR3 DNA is TGCGCCAGCAGCTTGGATCCTCCCACAGCGACAGCCGGGCGGTCCTACAATGAGCAGTTCTTC. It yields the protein CASSLDPPTATAGRSYNEQFF. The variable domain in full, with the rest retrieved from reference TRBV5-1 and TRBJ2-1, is KAGVTQTPRYLIKTRGQQVTLSCSPISGHRSVSWYQQTPGQGLQFLFEYFSETQRNKGNFPGRFSGRQFSNSRSEMNVSTLELGDSALYLCASSLDPPTATAGRSYNEQFFGPGTRLTVL.